The 27 T cell receptor beta chains in this list originate from one sample, sequenced in a study of post-analysis software for immune sequencing data. No antigens are known for them. Study-wide points: Comparison of patients with controls showed five TRBV segments more frequent in patients, TRBV5-6, TRBV5-1 and TRBV20-1 among them.

The authors incorporated unique molecular identifiers into the TCR beta cDNA libraries. TCRdb processed the PCR reads anew with MiXCR; each CDR3 protein has one entry. This table has about 190,000 distinct CDR3 sequences, over 25% appearing once. The sequenced sample was blood. The receptor set was obtained from a girl aged 2-17 years with multiple sclerosis.

Many counts were recorded for this clonotype. This chain links TRBV10-3 with TRBJ2-3; 7 bases map to TRBD2. The V gene's germline CDR1 is ENHRY and CDR2 SYGVKD. V gave up 1 base and J gave up 0 bases; unmatched junction bases: 4. The CDR3 has 16 residues. In nucleotides, the CDR3 is TGTGCCATCAGTGAGTTGGGCGGGAGCAGCACAGATACGCAGTATTTT. This translates into CAISELGGSSTDTQYF.

Of note for this clonotype: A clone one base away is much larger, so this may be a read error. The chain employs TRBV12-3 or TRBV12-4 and TRBJ2-6, with 8 bases identical to TRBD1. The CDR3 is made up of 16 amino acids. V was pared by 11 bases and J by 3 bases, with 12 bases of the junction left unmatched. The CDR3 loop is CASKRDRSIGANVLTF. The CDR3 DNA reads as TGTGCCTCAAAGAGGGACAGGTCGATTGGGGCCAACGTCCTGACTTTC.

This chain connects TRBV20-1 to TRBJ2-3, with 7 nucleotides matching TRBD2. Germline-derived CDR1 and CDR2 are DFQATT and SNEGSKA (reference sequence). The V and J ends lost 3 bases and 1 base, in that order; junction bases with no gene match: 16. The CDR3 extends over 18 amino acids. The CDR3 DNA follows: TGCAGTGCTAGTGATCCAACGGGGGGTTCCCCTGGCACAGATACGCAGTATTTT. Its protein is CSASDPTGGSPGTDTQYF.

The chain uses TRBV20-1 and TRBJ2-7, with D perhaps TRBD1 (6 bases). Looked up from germline, CDR1 is DFQATT and CDR2 is SNEGSKA (reference sequence). The CDR3 runs 14 residues. V gave up 6 bases and J gave up 7 bases, with 22 bases separating them. The CDR3 sequence: CSAVLGTLVGEQYF. CDR3 in DNA: TGCAGTGCCGTCCTCGGGACACTCGTGGGGGAGCAGTACTTC.

This clonotype came up many times. The V and J genes are TRBV9 and TRBJ2-1; TRBD2 matches 8 bases. Losses at the gene ends were 4 bases for V and 12 bases for J; bases not matched to a gene: 9. This CDR3 spans 13 amino acids. Germline CDR1 SGDLS, CDR2 YYNGEE. CDR3 coding DNA: TGTGCCAGCAGCACCGGGGGGGCCTCGTGGCAGTTCTTC. Translating gives CASSTGGASWQFF.

This clonotype occurred many times. The rearrangement joins TRBV11-3 to TRBJ2-1, with D possibly being TRBD2 (6 bases). Trimming took 3 bases from V and 8 from J, leaving 17 bases between them. Per the germline V gene, CDR1 is SGHNT and CDR2 is YENEEA. This CDR3 region has 15 residues. CDR3 DNA sequence: TGTGCCAGCAGCTTTACTCTCGGGGGTTTGGATGAGCAGTTCTTC. Translating it yields CASSFTLGGLDEQFF.

The chain employs TRBV6-5 and TRBJ1-5; 9 bases are shared with TRBD1. Germline CDR1 reads MNHEY; CDR2 reads SVGAGI. This CDR3 spans 14 amino acids. Losses at the gene ends were 5 bases for V and 9 bases for J; bases not matched to a gene: 8. CDR3 bases: TGTGCCAGCAGTGCGGACAGGGGCCTTGGGCCCCAGCATTTT. Translation: CASSADRGLGPQHF.

This clonotype was picked up many times. V usage is TRBV6-2 or TRBV6-3 and J usage is TRBJ2-7; perhaps TRBD2 as D (6 bases). CDR1 MNHEY and CDR2 SVGEGT come from the germline V gene. The CDR3 loop spans 15 amino acids. V dropped 0 bases and J dropped 3 bases, with 12 bases sitting between them. As DNA, the CDR3 is TGTGCCAGCAGTTACTCGAGGGTTAGCGGCTACGAGCAGTACTTC. This translates into CASSYSRVSGYEQYF.

The chain recombines TRBV5-1 with TRBJ1-2, with a weak D call TRBD1 (5 bases). Trimming stripped 3 bases from V and 1 base from J, with 19 bases between. Germline loops: CDR1 SGHRS, CDR2 YFSETQ. The CDR3 has 17 residues. CDR3 loop: CASSWDTRGPINYGYTF. The DNA of the CDR3 is TGCGCCAGCAGCTGGGATACTCGGGGACCGATTAACTATGGCTACACCTTC. Full variable domain (rest looked up from reference TRBV5-1 and TRBJ1-2): KAGVTQTPRYLIKTRGQQVTLSCSPISGHRSVSWYQQTPGQGLQFLFEYFSETQRNKGNFPGRFSGRQFSNSRSEMNVSTLELGDSALYLCASSWDTRGPINYGYTFGSGTRLTVV.

This rearrangement joins TRBV7-9 to TRBJ1-1; TRBD1 aligns across 9 bases. Germline V gene data show CDR1 as SEHNR and CDR2 as FQNEAQ (reference sequence). CDR3 length equals 15 residues. After removal of 5 bases from V and 2 bases from J, the junction contained 6 bases not matched to a gene. This chain's CDR3 is CASSPWDRDNTEAFF. The DNA for the CDR3 is TGTGCCAGCAGCCCGTGGGACAGGGACAACACTGAAGCTTTCTTT.

In its sample, this clonotype was seen once. One base away lies a much larger clone, so this may be a sequencing read error. V and J are TRBV29-1 and TRBJ2-3, with a weak D call TRBD2 (6 bases). This CDR3 spans 15 amino acids. CDR1 and CDR2 from the germline V gene are SQVTM and ANQGSEA. CDR3 region: CSVPLLAGTLDTRYF. CDR3 nucleotides: TGCAGCGTTCCCCTCCTGGCGGGGACTCTCGATACGCGGTATTTT.

This clonotype was detected ten times or more. This chain uses TRBV5-1 with TRBJ2-7, with D possibly matching TRBD2 (6 bases). This CDR3 is 18 amino acids long. From germline, CDR1 is SGHRS and CDR2 YFSETQ. V was trimmed by 0 bases and J by 4 bases, leaving 23 bases between them. CDR3 nucleotides: TGCGCCAGCAGCTTGGTCTCCCCCCAAGGCGGGAACACTTACGAGCAGTACTTC. As protein: CASSLVSPQGGNTYEQYF.

The chain uses TRBV12-3 or TRBV12-4 and TRBJ2-4; tentatively, D is TRBD2 (6 bases). Matching the DNA end better, TRBJ2-5 makes the J call doubtful. The CDR3 is made up of 17 amino acids. CDR3 residues: CASSLAVLATIQETQYF. The CDR3 bases are TGTGCCAGCAGTTTAGCGGTTCTAGCGACCATTCAAGAGACCCAGTACTTC.

A note on this clonotype: This could be a read error, since a much larger clone is one nucleotide away. The chain couples TRBV6-2 or TRBV6-3 to TRBJ2-7; no definite D call. The germline V gene encodes CDR1 MNHEY and CDR2 SVGEGT. The CDR3 is 11 amino acids. V lost 7 bases and J lost 1, with 5 bases in between. The CDR3 protein is CASTPSYEQYF. In DNA, the CDR3 is TGTGCCAGCACGCCATCCTACGAGCAGTACTTC.

This clonotype has at least ten counts. V gene TRBV28 combines with J gene TRBJ2-7, with D perhaps matching TRBD2 (8 bases). This CDR3 spans 16 amino acids. Germline lookup yields CDR1 MDHEN and CDR2 SYDVKM. Trimming removed 5 bases at V and 5 bases at J, with 22 bases between. The CDR3 is CASSKTRSSGTDEQYF. CDR3 sequence (DNA): TGTGCCAGCAGTAAAACGAGGAGTAGCGGGACAGACGAGCAGTACTTC.

This clonotype was observed a handful of times. The chain employs TRBV29-1 and TRBJ1-1; D call uncertain. V shed 3 bases and J shed 5 bases, with 13 bases lying between them. From germline, CDR1 is SQVTM and CDR2 ANQGSEA. This CDR3 has 13 amino acids. The CDR3 loop reads CSVEMSMGTEAFF. The CDR3 DNA sequence: TGCAGCGTTGAGATGAGTATGGGAACTGAAGCTTTCTTT.

The chain recombines TRBV28 with TRBJ2-3; 8 bases line up with TRBD1. With 3 bases clipped from V and 2 bases from J, the junction kept 10 bases outside the gene matches. The CDR3 has 17 residues. Germline V gene sequence: CDR1 MDHEN, CDR2 SYDVKM. The CDR3 protein is CASSFGQGATYTDTQYF. In nucleotides, the CDR3 is TGTGCCAGCAGTTTCGGGCAGGGGGCCACTTACACAGATACGCAGTATTTT.

This clonotype was picked up many times. The V call is TRBV12-3 or TRBV12-4, the J call TRBJ1-2; D might be TRBD1 (5 bases). The CDR3 extends over 13 amino acids. V shed 5 bases and J shed 4 bases, with 11 bases lying between them. The CDR3 spells CASSPDSLYGYTF. The CDR3 DNA sequence: TGTGCCAGCAGTCCAGACAGCCTCTATGGCTACACCTTC.

J is TRBJ2-7 and V is TRBV10-1, with a possible D match to TRBD1 (6 bases). V lost 10 bases and J lost 10, with 20 bases in between. CDR3 length equals 12 residues. Germline V CDR1 and CDR2: WNHNN, SYGVQD (reference sequence). The CDR3 nucleotides read TGCGCCAAGACAACAGGGCCAGGAGCCCAGTACTTC. This translates into CAKTTGPGAQYF.

About this clonotype itself: A read error may be the cause here, since a much bigger clone is one base away. A read error is likely, as this CDR3 ends without the conserved phenylalanine or tryptophan. This chain links TRBV5-1 with TRBJ2-4; D unresolved. The J call may be in error: the DNA end matches TRBJ2-7 better. The CDR3 loop spans 15 amino acids. The germline CDR1 and CDR2 sequences are SGHRS and YFSETQ. In DNA, the CDR3 is TGCGCCAGCAGCTTGATGGAGCCACGGATCTACGAGCAGTACTGC. This codes for CASSLMEPRIYEQYC.

There are a few counts of this clonotype. V gene TRBV14 combines with J gene TRBJ2-5; D is undetermined. The CDR3 covers 14 residues. CDR1 is SGHDN and CDR2 is FVKESK in the germline V gene. Trimming shortened V by 0 bases and J by 5 bases, and 10 bases separated the two germline ends. Written as DNA, the CDR3 is TGTGCCAGCAGCCAAGATCCAGGCTATGAGACCCAGTACTTC. It specifies CASSQDPGYETQYF. Based on the CDR3 plus reference TRBV14 and TRBJ2-5, the full variable domain is EAGVTQFPSHSVIEKGQTVTLRCDPISGHDNLYWYRRVMGKEIKFLLHFVKESKQDESGMPNNRFLAERTGGTYSTLKVQPAELEDSGVYFCASSQDPGYETQYFGPGTRLLVL.

Points on this clonotype: One base away lies a much larger clone, so this may be a sequencing read error. The chain recombines TRBV5-1 with TRBJ2-6; 8 positions agree with TRBD1. The CDR3 runs 19 residues. V lost 4 bases, J lost 0 bases, and 12 bases stayed unmatched. Germline values: CDR1 SGHRS, CDR2 YFSETQ. The CDR3 loop reads CASSAWTGLGYSGANVLTF. CDR3 coding DNA: TGCGCCAGCAGCGCCTGGACAGGGTTGGGGTACTCTGGGGCCAACGTCCTGACTTTC.

This clonotype showed up just a few times. This chain links TRBV6-1 with TRBJ1-5; D call uncertain. CDR1 is MNHNS and CDR2 is SASEGT in the germline V gene. V was trimmed by 7 bases and J by 1 base, leaving 11 bases between them. The CDR3 covers 14 residues. CDR3 sequence reads: CASTPDSSNQPQHF. The CDR3 nucleotides are TGTGCCAGCACCCCGGACTCGAGCAATCAGCCCCAGCATTTT.

A few counts support this clonotype. The J gene is TRBJ1-5, the V gene TRBV5-1, with D possibly matching TRBD1 (6 bases). Trimming cost V 2 bases and J 6 bases, with 12 bases left between them. In germline, CDR1 is SGHRS, CDR2 YFSETQ. This CDR3 contains 14 residues. CDR3 sequence reads: CASSFTGGGQPQHF. CDR3 nucleotides: TGCGCCAGCAGCTTTACCGGGGGCGGTCAGCCCCAGCATTTT.

This chain joins TRBV6-2 or TRBV6-3 and TRBJ1-5; 7 positions agree with TRBD1. The CDR3 length is 14 residues. The ends lost 6 bases at V and 6 bases at J; junction bases unmatched: 8. Germline V gives CDR1 MNHEY, CDR2 SVGEGT. In nucleotides, the CDR3 is TGTGCCAGCAGGTCAGGGGGAAGGGGTCAGCCCCAGCATTTT. This translates into CASRSGGRGQPQHF.

This clonotype was seen repeatedly, ten times or more. This sequence joins TRBV20-1 and TRBJ2-7; D is perhaps TRBD1 or TRBD2 (7 bases each). Trimming removed 6 bases at V and 2 bases at J, with 14 bases between. In germline, CDR1 is DFQATT, CDR2 SNEGSKA (reference sequence). The CDR3 covers 13 residues. The CDR3 is CSASGTATYEQYF. The DNA of the CDR3 is TGCAGTGCCAGCGGGACAGCCACCTACGAGCAGTACTTC.

The chain has TRBV29-1 and TRBJ2-1; 8 nucleotides line up with TRBD2. The V and J ends lost 6 bases and 0 bases, in that order; junction bases with no gene match: 7. The germline gives CDR1 SQVTM, CDR2 ANQGSEA. This CDR3 has 15 residues. This CDR3 is CSVVKGTSSYNEQFF. For the CDR3, the DNA is TGCAGCGTGGTAAAAGGGACTAGCTCCTACAATGAGCAGTTCTTC.